The sequence of this T cell receptor (beta chain) was determined in a study of CD8 T cells in Susac syndrome. Germline CDR1 is MGHRA and CDR2 is YSYEKL. The CDR3 runs 16 residues. Trimming took off 4 bases at V and 0 bases at J, with 13 bases between the two ends. It was with random hexamers that 0.5 to 1 ug RNA was reverse transcribed. A single record per CDR3 protein comes from TCRdb applying MiXCR to the immunoSEQ multiplex PCR reads. Among 200,000 to 250,000 distinct CDR3 sequences listed, around 95% were seen once. The sequence came from a human donor with multiple sclerosis. J is TRBJ2-1 and V is TRBV4-1, with D uncertain. Sequenced: CD4+ T cells from PBMCs. The CDR3 loop reads CASSRVGRNSYNEQFF. The CDR3 DNA is TGCGCCAGCAGCCGAGTGGGTAGGAACTCCTACAATGAGCAGTTCTTC.